Presented here are 19 T cell receptor beta chains from one specimen sequenced in a study of blood T cell repertoires in COVID-19. Assay: immunoSEQ multiplex PCR; the TCRdb copy retains only in-frame clones and omits some. The sample carries about 69,000 clones, under 85% recorded once. Sequencing was carried out using peripheral blood. The receptor set was obtained from a man aged 50 or older with COVID-19, enrolled during active disease.

The chain carries TRBV29-1 and TRBJ2-2; 7 nucleotides align to TRBD1. V shed 7 bases and J 0 bases; nucleotides not matched to a gene: 8. CDR1 and CDR2 (germline): SQVTM, ANQGSEA. This CDR3 region has 15 residues. CDR3 protein: CSATPGQTNTGELFF. CDR3 bases: TGCAGCGCCACACCGGGACAGACGAACACCGGGGAGCTGTTTTTT.

The CDR3 bases are TGCGCCAGCAGCTTGGGGACTAGCGGGGTGCGGTCCTACAATGAGCAGTTCTTC. Translation gives CASSLGTSGVRSYNEQFF. This chain joins TRBV5-1 and TRBJ2-1, with TRBD2 matching 12 bases. CDR1 SGHRS and CDR2 YFSETQ come from the germline V gene. This CDR3 comprises 18 residues. V was pared by 0 bases and J by 1 base, with 5 bases of the junction left unmatched.

The V and J genes are TRBV18 and TRBJ1-2; 7 nucleotides align to TRBD1. V lost 5 bases, J lost 3 bases, and 15 bases stayed unmatched. Per germline, CDR1 KGHSH and CDR2 LQKENI. The CDR3 extends over 17 amino acids. CDR3 protein: CASSSYRLSGGYYGYTF. The CDR3 region has the DNA TGTGCCAGCTCAAGCTACCGGTTGTCAGGGGGGTACTATGGCTACACCTTC.

V is TRBV18 and J is TRBJ2-3, with 8 nucleotides matching TRBD1. This CDR3 has 15 residues. Trimming removed 4 bases from V and 2 bases from J; junction bases left unmatched: 5. Germline V gene sequence: CDR1 KGHSH, CDR2 LQKENI. CDR3 DNA: TGTGCCAGCTCACGAGGACAGGGAAACACAGATACGCAGTATTTT. It codes for CASSRGQGNTDTQYF.

The count of this clone is one. The chain links TRBV27 to TRBJ2-7, with 10 bases fitting TRBD2. The V gene's germline CDR1 is MNHEY and CDR2 SMNVEV (reference sequence). The CDR3 runs to 14 residues. The trim removed 3 bases at V and 4 bases at J, leaving 3 bases unmatched. CDR3 protein: CASSLSGGEYEQYF. The CDR3 DNA reads TGTGCCAGCAGTTTGAGCGGGGGGGAATACGAGCAGTACTTC.

The chain recombines TRBV18 with TRBJ1-2; D remains ambiguous. Germline CDR1 and CDR2: KGHSH and LQKENI. V lost 6 bases and J 4 bases, leaving 18 bases between the germline ends. The CDR3 has 15 residues. The CDR3 region is CASSPSSGLSYGYTF. The CDR3 DNA sequence: TGTGCCAGCTCGCCCTCTTCTGGACTGAGCTATGGCTACACCTTC. Full variable domain (outside the CDR3, taken from reference TRBV18 and TRBJ1-2): NAGVMQNPRHLVRRRGQEARLRCSPMKGHSHVYWYRQLPEEGLKFMVYLQKENIIDESGMPKERFSAEFPKEGPSILRIQQVVRGDSAAYFCASSPSSGLSYGYTFGSGTRLTVV.

The J gene is TRBJ1-5, the V gene TRBV6-5, with TRBD1 matching over 7 bases. After removal of 5 bases from V and 7 bases from J, the junction contained 8 bases not matched to a gene. Germline CDR1 reads MNHEY; CDR2 reads SVGAGI. This CDR3 spans 14 amino acids. The CDR3 here is CASSIDRADQPQHF. CDR3 nucleotide sequence: TGTGCCAGCAGTATCGACAGGGCCGACCAGCCCCAGCATTTT.

The CDR3 nucleotides read TGCGCCAGCACCGAGCGGGGGCACGCTACTGAAGCTTTCTTT. It translates to CASTERGHATEAFF. The rearrangement joins TRBV10-2 to TRBJ1-1, with D possibly TRBD1 on 6 matching bases. V lost 7 bases and J lost 5, with 17 bases in between. In germline, CDR1 is WSHSY, CDR2 SAAADI. The CDR3 covers 14 residues.

This clone appeared a few times. The rearrangement joins TRBV25-1 to TRBJ2-6; 7 positions agree with TRBD2. In germline, CDR1 is MGHDK, CDR2 SYGVNS. V lost 4 bases to trimming and J lost 0 bases; unmatched junction nucleotides: 9. This CDR3 region has 18 residues. CDR3 protein: CASSGAGGFLSGANVLTF. The CDR3, as DNA: TGTGCCAGCAGTGGGGCCGGGGGGTTCCTCTCTGGGGCCAACGTCCTGACTTTC.

The V and J genes are TRBV9 and TRBJ1-1; weak D call: TRBD1 (6 bases). The ends were cut back, 4 bases at V and 5 bases at J, with 15 bases in the middle. Germline lookup yields CDR1 SGDLS and CDR2 YYNGEE. There are 14 residues in the CDR3. The CDR3 loop is CASSPAAGVTEAFF. Here the CDR3 DNA reads TGTGCCAGCAGCCCCGCGGCAGGGGTTACTGAAGCTTTCTTT.

The rearrangement links TRBV7-9 to TRBJ2-5; perhaps TRBD1 as D (6 bases). This CDR3 region has 14 residues. The germline V gene has CDR1 SEHNR and CDR2 FQNEAQ (reference sequence). V lost 5 bases to trimming and J lost 1 base, with 11 bases between them. CDR3 nucleotides: TGTGCCAGCAGCCAAAGGGGGTCCCAAGAGACCCAGTACTTC. Translating it yields CASSQRGSQETQYF.

Written as DNA, the CDR3 is TGCGCCAGCAGCCAACTACCACCGGGGATGCCTGAAGCTTTCTTT. It yields the protein CASSQLPPGMPEAFF. The chain couples TRBV4-1 to TRBJ1-1, with unresolved D. V gave up 2 bases and J gave up 6 bases, with 16 bases separating them. The length of the CDR3 is 15 residues. The germline V gene has CDR1 MGHRA and CDR2 YSYEKL.

V gene TRBV27 combines with J gene TRBJ1-5; D ambiguous. The V end lost 4 bases, the J end lost 5 bases, and 9 bases lay between the germline ends. Per germline, CDR1 MNHEY and CDR2 SMNVEV (reference sequence). CDR3 length: 13 residues. As DNA, the CDR3 is TGTGCCAGCAGTTCCCAGAACCATCAGCCCCAGCATTTT. It yields the protein CASSSQNHQPQHF.

V is TRBV5-1 and J is TRBJ1-1; 10 nucleotides line up with TRBD1. Losses at the gene ends were 0 bases for V and 1 base for J; bases not matched to a gene: 3. Germline values: CDR1 SGHRS, CDR2 YFSETQ. The CDR3 covers 16 residues. CDR3 amino acids: CASSLGDRGENTEAFF. DNA of the CDR3: TGCGCCAGCAGCTTGGGGGACAGGGGCGAGAACACTGAAGCTTTCTTT.

This clone was found a few times. In DNA form, the CDR3 reads TGTGCCACCAGTGATCTCGTTAGGGGGCCGGAACGAGAGGGCACAGATACGCAGTATTTT. Its protein product is CATSDLVRGPEREGTDTQYF. The genes are TRBV24-1 and TRBJ2-3, with TRBD1 identical over 7 bases. The CDR3 spans 20 residues. V lost 3 bases and J lost 1; bases outside the gene matches: 18. In germline, CDR1 is KGHDR, CDR2 SFDVKD.

The chain carries TRBV2 and TRBJ1-5; TRBD1 agrees at 11 bases. The germline V gene has CDR1 SNHLY and CDR2 FYNNEI. V shed 3 bases and J 7 bases; nucleotides not matched to a gene: 2. This CDR3 has 14 amino acids. The CDR3 DNA reads as TGTGCCAGCAGTGATGGACAGGGGGCACAGCCCCAGCATTTT. It encodes CASSDGQGAQPQHF.

This clone was seen just once. V usage is TRBV6-2 or TRBV6-3 and J usage is TRBJ2-4, with D tentatively TRBD2 (5 bases). Trimming removed 2 bases from V and 0 bases from J, with 8 bases in between. CDR3 length equals 15 residues. Germline CDR1 reads MNHEY; CDR2 reads SVGEGT. This chain's CDR3 is CASSYDGLAKNIQYF. DNA of the CDR3: TGTGCCAGCAGTTACGACGGACTAGCCAAAAACATTCAGTACTTC.

The V gene is TRBV19, the J gene TRBJ1-5; D is perhaps TRBD1 (5 bases). Germline assignment: CDR1 LNHDA and CDR2 SQIVND (reference sequence). With 11 bases removed from V and 3 bases from J, the gap between germline ends came to 14 bases. CDR3 size: 13 residues. CDR3 sequence (DNA): TGTGCCGTAGCAGGGCAGTACAATCAGCCCCAGCATTTT. It codes for CAVAGQYNQPQHF.

This clone was counted once. V and J are TRBV19 and TRBJ1-5, with a weak D call TRBD1 (5 bases). The CDR3 loop spans 15 amino acids. The ends were cut back, 4 bases at V and 8 bases at J, with 18 bases in the middle. Germline V gene sequence: CDR1 LNHDA, CDR2 SQIVND (reference sequence). CDR3 sequence reads: CASSTAQGHGEPQHF. As DNA, the CDR3 is TGTGCCAGTAGTACAGCGCAGGGCCACGGTGAGCCCCAGCATTTT.